This T cell receptor (beta chain) was recorded in a study of T cells in Graves' hyperthyroidism and ophthalmopathy. This clonotype was seen at least ten times. RNA transcripts provided the source from which TCR beta CDR3 regions were amplified. Carried out on the TCR CDR3, a first-round RT-PCR used the HTBI primer set. From the multiplex PCR reads, TCRdb called clonotypes with MiXCR, one entry per CDR3 protein. The data hold 400,000 to 600,000 distinct CDR3 sequences, with 20% to 25% observed a single time. Trimming cost V 6 bases and J 1 base; bases outside gene matches: 9. The CDR3 is 17 residues long. Germline V gene sequence: CDR1 MNHNS, CDR2 SASEGT.

This TCR was sampled from a man aged 18 to 29 with Graves' hyperthyroidism. The sequenced sample consisted of blood. The V and J genes are TRBV6-1 and TRBJ2-5, with TRBD2 identical over 12 bases. The CDR3 sequence: CASSHPTSGGIQETQYF. Here the CDR3 DNA reads TGTGCCAGCAGCCACCCGACTAGCGGGGGAATCCAAGAGACCCAGTACTTC.